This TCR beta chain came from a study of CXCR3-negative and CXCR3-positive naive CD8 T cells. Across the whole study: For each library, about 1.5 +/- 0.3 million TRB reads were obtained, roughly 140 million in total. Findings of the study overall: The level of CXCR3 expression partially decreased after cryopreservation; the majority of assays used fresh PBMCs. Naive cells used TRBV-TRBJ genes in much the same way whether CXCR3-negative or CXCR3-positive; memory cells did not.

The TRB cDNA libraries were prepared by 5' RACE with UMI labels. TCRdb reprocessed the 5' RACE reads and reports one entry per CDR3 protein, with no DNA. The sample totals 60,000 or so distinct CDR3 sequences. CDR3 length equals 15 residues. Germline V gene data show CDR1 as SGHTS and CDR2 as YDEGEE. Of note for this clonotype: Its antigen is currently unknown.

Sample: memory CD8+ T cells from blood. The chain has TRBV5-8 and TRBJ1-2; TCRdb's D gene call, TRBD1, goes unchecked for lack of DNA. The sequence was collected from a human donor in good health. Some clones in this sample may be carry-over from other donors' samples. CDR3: CASSGRTETNYGYTF.